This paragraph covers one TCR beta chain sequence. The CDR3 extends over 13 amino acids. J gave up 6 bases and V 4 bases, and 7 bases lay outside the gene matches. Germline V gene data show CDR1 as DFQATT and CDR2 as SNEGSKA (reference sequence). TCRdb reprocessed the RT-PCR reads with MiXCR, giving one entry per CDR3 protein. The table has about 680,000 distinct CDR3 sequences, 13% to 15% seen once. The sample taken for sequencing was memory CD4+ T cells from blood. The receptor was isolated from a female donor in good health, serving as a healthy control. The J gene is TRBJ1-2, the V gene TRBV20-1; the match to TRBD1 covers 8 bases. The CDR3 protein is CSAKTQGANGYTF. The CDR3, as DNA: TGCAGTGCTAAGACCCAGGGGGCGAATGGCTACACCTTC.